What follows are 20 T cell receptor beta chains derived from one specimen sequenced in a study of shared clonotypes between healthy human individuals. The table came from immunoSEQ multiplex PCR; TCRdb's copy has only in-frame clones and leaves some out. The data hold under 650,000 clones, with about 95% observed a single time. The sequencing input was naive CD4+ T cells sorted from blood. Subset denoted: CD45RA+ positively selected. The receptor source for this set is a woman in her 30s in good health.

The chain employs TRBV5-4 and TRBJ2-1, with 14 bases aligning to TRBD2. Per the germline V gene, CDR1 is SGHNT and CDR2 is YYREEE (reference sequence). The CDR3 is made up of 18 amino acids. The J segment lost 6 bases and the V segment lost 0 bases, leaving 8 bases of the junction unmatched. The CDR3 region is CASSLGPGLAGVGNEQFF. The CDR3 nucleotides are TGTGCCAGCAGCTTGGGGCCGGGACTAGCGGGAGTTGGCAATGAGCAGTTCTTC.

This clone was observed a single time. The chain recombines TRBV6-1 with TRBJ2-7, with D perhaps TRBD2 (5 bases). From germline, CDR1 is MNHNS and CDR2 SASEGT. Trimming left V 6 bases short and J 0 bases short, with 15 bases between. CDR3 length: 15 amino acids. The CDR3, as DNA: TGTGCCAGCAGGGGAGACTGGCTAAGCTCCTACGAGCAGTACTTC. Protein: CASRGDWLSSYEQYF.

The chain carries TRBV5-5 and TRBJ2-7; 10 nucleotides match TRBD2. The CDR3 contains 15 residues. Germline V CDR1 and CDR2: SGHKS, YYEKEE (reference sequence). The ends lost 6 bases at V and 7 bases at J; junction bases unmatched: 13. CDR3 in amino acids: CASNKRAGTSEEQYF. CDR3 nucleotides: TGTGCCAGCAACAAACGAGCAGGGACTAGCGAGGAGCAGTACTTC.

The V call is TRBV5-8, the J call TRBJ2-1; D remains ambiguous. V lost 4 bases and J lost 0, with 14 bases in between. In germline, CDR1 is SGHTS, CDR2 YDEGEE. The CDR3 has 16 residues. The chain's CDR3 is CASSPPGQSSYNEQFF. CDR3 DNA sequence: TGTGCCAGCAGCCCCCCCGGGCAGAGCTCCTACAATGAGCAGTTCTTC.

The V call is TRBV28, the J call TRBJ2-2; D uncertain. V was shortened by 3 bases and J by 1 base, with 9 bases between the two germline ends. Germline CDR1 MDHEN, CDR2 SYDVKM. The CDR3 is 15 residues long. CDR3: CASSLGQLNTGELFF. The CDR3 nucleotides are TGTGCCAGCAGTTTGGGTCAGCTGAACACCGGGGAGCTGTTTTTT. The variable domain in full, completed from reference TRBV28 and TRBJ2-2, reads DVKVTQSSRYLVKRTGEKVFLECVQDMDHENMFWYRQDPGLGLRLIYFSYDVKMKEKGDIPEGYSVSREKKERFSLILESASTNQTSMYLCASSLGQLNTGELFFGEGSRLTVL.

In nucleotides, the CDR3 is TGTGCCAGCAGTTTAACGGACGGGTGGAATGAGCAGTTCTTC. Translation gives CASSLTDGWNEQFF. V is TRBV27 and J is TRBJ2-1; no definite D call. Germline V lookup: CDR1 MNHEY, CDR2 SMNVEV (reference sequence). V was trimmed by 2 bases and J by 7 bases, leaving 12 bases between them. The CDR3 extends over 14 amino acids.

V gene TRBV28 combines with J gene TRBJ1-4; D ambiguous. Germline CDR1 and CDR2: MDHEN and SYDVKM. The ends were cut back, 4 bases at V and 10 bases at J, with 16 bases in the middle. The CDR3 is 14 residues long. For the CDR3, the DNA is TGTGCCAGCAGTTCCTTACTTCTCCTAGGAAAACTGTTTTTT. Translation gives CASSSLLLLGKLFF.

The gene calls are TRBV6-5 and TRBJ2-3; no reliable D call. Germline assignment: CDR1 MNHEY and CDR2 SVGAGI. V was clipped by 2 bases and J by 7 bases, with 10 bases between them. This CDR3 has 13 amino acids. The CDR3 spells CASSYPARYTQYF. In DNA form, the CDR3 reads TGTGCCAGCAGTTACCCTGCCCGATATACGCAGTATTTT.

The CDR3 here is CASSQDSGDYGYTF. The CDR3 DNA reads as TGTGCCAGCAGCCAAGATTCAGGGGACTATGGCTACACCTTC. The J gene is TRBJ1-2, the V gene TRBV4-2, with TRBD1 as a possible D gene (6 bases). The CDR3 consists of 14 residues. Between the trimmed V and J ends, which lost 0 bases and 3 bases, there was a span of 8 bases. The V gene's germline CDR1 is LGHNA and CDR2 YNFKEQ.

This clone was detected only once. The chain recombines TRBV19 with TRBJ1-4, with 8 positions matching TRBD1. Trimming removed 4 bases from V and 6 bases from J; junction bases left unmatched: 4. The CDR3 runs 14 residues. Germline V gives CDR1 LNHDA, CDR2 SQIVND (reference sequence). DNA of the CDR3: TGTGCCAGTAGTACGTCAGGGGGCGATGAAAAACTGTTTTTT. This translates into CASSTSGGDEKLFF.

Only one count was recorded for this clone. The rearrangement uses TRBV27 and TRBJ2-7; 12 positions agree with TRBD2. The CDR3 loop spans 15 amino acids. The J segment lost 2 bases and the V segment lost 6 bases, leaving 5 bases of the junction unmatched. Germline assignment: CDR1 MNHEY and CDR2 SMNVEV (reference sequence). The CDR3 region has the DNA TGTGCCAGCAGAACTAGCGGGAGGTCCCCCTACGAGCAGTACTTC. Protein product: CASRTSGRSPYEQYF.

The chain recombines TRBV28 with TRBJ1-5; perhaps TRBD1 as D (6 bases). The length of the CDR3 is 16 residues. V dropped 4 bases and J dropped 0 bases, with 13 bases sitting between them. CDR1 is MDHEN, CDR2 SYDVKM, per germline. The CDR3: CASSSGAGYSNQPQHF. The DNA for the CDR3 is TGTGCCAGCAGTTCAGGGGCGGGGTATAGCAATCAGCCCCAGCATTTT.

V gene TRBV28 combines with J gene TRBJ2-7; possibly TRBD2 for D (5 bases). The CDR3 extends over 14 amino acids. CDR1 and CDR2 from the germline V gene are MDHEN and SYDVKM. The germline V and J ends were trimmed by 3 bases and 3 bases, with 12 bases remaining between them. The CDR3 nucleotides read TGTGCCAGCAGTTTTAACGCGGGTCTCTACGAGCAGTACTTC. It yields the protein CASSFNAGLYEQYF.

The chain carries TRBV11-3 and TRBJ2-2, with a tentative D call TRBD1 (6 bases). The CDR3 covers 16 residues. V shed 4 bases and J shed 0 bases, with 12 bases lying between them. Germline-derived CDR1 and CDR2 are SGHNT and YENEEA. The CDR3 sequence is CASSSRGHPNTGELFF. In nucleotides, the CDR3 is TGTGCCAGCAGCTCCCGGGGACATCCGAACACCGGGGAGCTGTTTTTT.

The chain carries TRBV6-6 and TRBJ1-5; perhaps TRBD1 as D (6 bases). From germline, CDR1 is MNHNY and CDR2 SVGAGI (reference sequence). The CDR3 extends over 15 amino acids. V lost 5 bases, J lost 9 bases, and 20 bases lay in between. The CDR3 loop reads CASSRGGSGDRPQHF. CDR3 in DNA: TGTGCCAGCAGTCGAGGGGGAAGTGGAGATCGGCCCCAGCATTTT.

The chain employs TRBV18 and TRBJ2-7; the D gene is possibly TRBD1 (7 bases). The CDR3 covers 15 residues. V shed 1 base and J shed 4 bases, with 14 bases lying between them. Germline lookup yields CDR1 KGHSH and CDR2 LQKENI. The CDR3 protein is CASSPRLEGAYEQYF. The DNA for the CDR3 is TGTGCCAGCTCACCACGGCTGGAGGGGGCGTACGAGCAGTACTTC.

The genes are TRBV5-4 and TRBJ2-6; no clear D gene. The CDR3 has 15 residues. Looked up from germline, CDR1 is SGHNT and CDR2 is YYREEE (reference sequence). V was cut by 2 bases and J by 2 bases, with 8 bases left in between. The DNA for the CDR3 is TGTGCCAGCAGCTTCGACTTCGCTGGGGCCAACGTCCTGACTTTC. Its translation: CASSFDFAGANVLTF.

CDR3 DNA: TGTGCCAGCAGCTTGGGGGGATTTGCTAGCGGGAGGGAGACAGATACGCAGTATTTT. Translating it yields CASSLGGFASGRETDTQYF. The rearrangement uses TRBV11-2 and TRBJ2-3; 12 positions match TRBD2. There are 19 residues in the CDR3. The V gene's germline CDR1 is SGHAT and CDR2 FQNNGV. Trimming cost V 3 bases and J 3 bases; bases outside gene matches: 13. Based on the CDR3 plus reference TRBV11-2 and TRBJ2-3, the full variable domain is EAGVAQSPRYKIIEKRQSVAFWCNPISGHATLYWYQQILGQGPKLLIQFQNNGVVDDSQLPKDRFSAERLKGVDSTLKIQPAKLEDSAVYLCASSLGGFASGRETDTQYFGPGTRLTVL.

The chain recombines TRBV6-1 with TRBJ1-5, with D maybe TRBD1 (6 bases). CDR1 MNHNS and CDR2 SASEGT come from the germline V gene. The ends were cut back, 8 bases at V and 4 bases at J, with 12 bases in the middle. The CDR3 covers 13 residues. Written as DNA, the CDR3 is TGTGCCAGCTTTGCCACAGGGAATCAGCCCCAGCATTTT. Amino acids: CASFATGNQPQHF.

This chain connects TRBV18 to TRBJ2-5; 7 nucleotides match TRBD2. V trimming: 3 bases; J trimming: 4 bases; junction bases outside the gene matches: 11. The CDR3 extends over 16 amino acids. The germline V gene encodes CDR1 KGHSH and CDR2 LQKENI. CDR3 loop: CASSPGRGERGETQYF. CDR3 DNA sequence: TGTGCCAGCTCACCGGGTCGGGGGGAACGTGGAGAGACCCAGTACTTC.